Reported below is one TCR beta chain. Using its own MiXCR run on the PCR reads, TCRdb lists one record per CDR3 protein. The sample shows roughly 81,000 distinct CDR3 sequences, over 45% of them seen only once. The entry originates in a study of CDR3 diversity in severe acne. Trimming removed 1 base from V and 4 bases from J, with 8 bases in between. There are 14 residues in the CDR3. The receptor was isolated from a male donor in good health, serving as a control. V usage is TRBV12-3 or TRBV12-4 and J usage is TRBJ1-5; D gene unclear. Sequenced material: blood. The CDR3 loop is CASSLGSLNQPQHF. As DNA, the CDR3 is TGTGCCAGCAGTTTAGGCAGCTTAAATCAGCCCCAGCATTTT.